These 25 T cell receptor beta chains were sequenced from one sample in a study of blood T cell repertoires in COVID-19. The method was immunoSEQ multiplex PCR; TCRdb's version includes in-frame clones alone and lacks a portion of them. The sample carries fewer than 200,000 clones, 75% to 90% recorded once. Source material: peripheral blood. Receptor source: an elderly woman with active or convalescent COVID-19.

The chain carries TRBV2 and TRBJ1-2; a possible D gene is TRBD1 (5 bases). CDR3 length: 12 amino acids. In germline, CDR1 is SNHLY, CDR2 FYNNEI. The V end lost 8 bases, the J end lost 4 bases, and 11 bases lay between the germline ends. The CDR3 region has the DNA TGTGCCAGCCGGGACTCTTCCTATGGCTACACCTTC. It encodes CASRDSSYGYTF.

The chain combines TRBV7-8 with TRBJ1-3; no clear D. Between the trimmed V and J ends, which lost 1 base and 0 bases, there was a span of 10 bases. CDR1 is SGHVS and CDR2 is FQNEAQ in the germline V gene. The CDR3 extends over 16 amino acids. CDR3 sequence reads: CASSLVQASSGNTIYF. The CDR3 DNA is TGTGCCAGCAGCTTAGTCCAGGCAAGCTCTGGAAACACCATATATTTT.

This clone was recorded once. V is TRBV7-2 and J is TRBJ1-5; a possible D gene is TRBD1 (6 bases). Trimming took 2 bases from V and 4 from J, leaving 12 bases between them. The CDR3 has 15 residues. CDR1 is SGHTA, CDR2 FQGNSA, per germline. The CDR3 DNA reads TGTGCCAGCAGCTTAAACGGACAGTATAATCAGCCCCAGCATTTT. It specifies CASSLNGQYNQPQHF.

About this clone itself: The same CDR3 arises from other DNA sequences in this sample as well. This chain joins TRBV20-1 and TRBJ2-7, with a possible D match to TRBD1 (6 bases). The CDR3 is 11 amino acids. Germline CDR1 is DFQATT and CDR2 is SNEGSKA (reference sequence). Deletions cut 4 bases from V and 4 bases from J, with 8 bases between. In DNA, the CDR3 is TGCAGTGCTATACAGGGATACGAGCAGTACTTC. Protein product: CSAIQGYEQYF.

CDR3 loop: CASSRGTGRGYGYTF. The CDR3 nucleotides are TGCGCCAGCAGCCGCGGGACGGGACGTGGCTATGGCTACACCTTC. V usage is TRBV4-3 and J usage is TRBJ1-2; weak D call: TRBD1 (5 bases). The V end lost 4 bases, the J end lost 4 bases, and 16 bases lay between the germline ends. CDR3 length equals 15 residues. In germline, CDR1 is LGHNA, CDR2 YSLEER.

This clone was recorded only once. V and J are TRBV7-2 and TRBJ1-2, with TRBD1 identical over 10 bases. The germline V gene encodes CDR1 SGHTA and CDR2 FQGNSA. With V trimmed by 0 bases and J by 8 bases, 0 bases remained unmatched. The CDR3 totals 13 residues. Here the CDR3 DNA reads TGTGCCAGCAGCTTAGCGACAGGGGGCGGCTACACCTTC. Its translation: CASSLATGGGYTF.

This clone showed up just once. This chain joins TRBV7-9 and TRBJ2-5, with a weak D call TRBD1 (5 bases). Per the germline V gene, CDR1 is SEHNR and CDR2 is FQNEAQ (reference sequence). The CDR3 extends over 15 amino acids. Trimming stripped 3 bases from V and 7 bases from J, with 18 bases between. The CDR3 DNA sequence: TGTGCCAGCAGCTTTAGGGCAGGGCGAGTGGTGACCCAGTACTTC. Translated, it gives CASSFRAGRVVTQYF.

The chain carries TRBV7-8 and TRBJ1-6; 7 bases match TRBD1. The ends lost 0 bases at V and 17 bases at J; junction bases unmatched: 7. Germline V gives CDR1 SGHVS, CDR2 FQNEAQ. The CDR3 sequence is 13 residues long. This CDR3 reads CASSLADRVEVHF. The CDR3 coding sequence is TGTGCCAGCAGCTTAGCTGACAGGGTAGAGGTCCACTTT.

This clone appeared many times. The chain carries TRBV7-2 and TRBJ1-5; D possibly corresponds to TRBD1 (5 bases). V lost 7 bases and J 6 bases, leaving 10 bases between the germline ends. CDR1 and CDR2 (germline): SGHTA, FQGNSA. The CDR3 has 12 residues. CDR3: CASTTGGQPQHF. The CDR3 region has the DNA TGTGCCAGCACTACAGGTGGTCAGCCCCAGCATTTT.

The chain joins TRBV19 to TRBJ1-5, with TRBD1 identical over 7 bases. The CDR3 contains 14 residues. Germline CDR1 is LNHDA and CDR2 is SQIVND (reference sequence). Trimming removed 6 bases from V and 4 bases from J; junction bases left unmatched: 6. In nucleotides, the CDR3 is TGTGCCAGTAGCACGGGGACAGTGAATCAGCCCCAGCATTTT. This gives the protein CASSTGTVNQPQHF.

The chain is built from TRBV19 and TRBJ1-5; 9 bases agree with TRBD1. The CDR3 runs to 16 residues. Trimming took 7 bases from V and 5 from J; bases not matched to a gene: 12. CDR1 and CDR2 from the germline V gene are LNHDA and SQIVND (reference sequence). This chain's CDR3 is CASNARDRVGDQPQHF. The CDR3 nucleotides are TGTGCCAGTAATGCCCGGGACAGGGTCGGAGATCAGCCCCAGCATTTT.

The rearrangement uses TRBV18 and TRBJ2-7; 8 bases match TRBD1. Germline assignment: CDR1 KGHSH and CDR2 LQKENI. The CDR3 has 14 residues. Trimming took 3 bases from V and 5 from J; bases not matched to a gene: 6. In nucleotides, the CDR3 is TGTGCCAGCTCACCGCTGGACAGGGCTCACGAGCAGTACTTC. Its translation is CASSPLDRAHEQYF.

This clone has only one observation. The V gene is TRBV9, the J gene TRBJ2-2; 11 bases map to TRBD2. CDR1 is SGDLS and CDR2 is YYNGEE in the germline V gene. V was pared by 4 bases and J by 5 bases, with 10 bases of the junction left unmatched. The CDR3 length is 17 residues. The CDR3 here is CASSPAPVAGGTGELFF. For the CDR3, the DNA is TGTGCCAGCAGCCCGGCTCCCGTAGCGGGGGGGACCGGGGAGCTGTTTTTT. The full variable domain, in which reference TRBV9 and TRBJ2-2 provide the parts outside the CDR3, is DSGVTQTPKHLITATGQRVTLRCSPRSGDLSVYWYQQSLDQGLQFLIQYYNGEERAKGNILERFSAQQFPDLHSELNLSSLELGDSALYFCASSPAPVAGGTGELFFGEGSRLTVL.

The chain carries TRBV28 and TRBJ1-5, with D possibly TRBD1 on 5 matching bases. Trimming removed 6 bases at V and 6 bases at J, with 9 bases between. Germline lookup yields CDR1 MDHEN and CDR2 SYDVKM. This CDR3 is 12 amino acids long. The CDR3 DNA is TGTGCCAGCAGCTCAGGGTTTCAGCCCCAGCATTTT. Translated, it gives CASSSGFQPQHF.

CDR3 sequence: CASSPRPGSNTEAFF. CDR3 in DNA: TGTGCCAGCAGCCCCCGCCCGGGATCGAACACTGAAGCTTTCTTT. V gene TRBV9 combines with J gene TRBJ1-1; D unresolved. Trimming took 4 bases from V and 1 from J, leaving 14 bases between them. CDR1 is SGDLS, CDR2 YYNGEE, per germline. The CDR3 is 15 residues long. Based on the CDR3 plus reference TRBV9 and TRBJ1-1, the full variable domain is DSGVTQTPKHLITATGQRVTLRCSPRSGDLSVYWYQQSLDQGLQFLIQYYNGEERAKGNILERFSAQQFPDLHSELNLSSLELGDSALYFCASSPRPGSNTEAFFGQGTRLTVV.

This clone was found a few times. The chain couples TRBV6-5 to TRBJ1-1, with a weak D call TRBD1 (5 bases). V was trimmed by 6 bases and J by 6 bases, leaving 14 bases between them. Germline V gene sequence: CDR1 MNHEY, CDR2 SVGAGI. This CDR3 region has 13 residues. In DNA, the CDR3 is TGTGCCAGCAGGATAACAGGTCAAGCTGAAGCTTTCTTT. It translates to CASRITGQAEAFF.

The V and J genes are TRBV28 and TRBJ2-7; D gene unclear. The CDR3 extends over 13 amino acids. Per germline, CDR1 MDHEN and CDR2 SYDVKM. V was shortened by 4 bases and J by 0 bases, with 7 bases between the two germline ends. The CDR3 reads CASSSGPSYEQYF. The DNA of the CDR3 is TGTGCCAGCAGTTCGGGTCCCTCCTACGAGCAGTACTTC.

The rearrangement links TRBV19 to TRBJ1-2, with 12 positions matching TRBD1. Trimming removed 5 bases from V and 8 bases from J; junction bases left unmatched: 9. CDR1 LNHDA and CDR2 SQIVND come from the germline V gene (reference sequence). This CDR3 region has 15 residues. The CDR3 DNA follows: TGTGCCAGTAGTTTACCGGGACAGGGGGCGGGCGGCTACACCTTC. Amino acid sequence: CASSLPGQGAGGYTF. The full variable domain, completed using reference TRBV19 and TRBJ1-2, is DGGITQSPKYLFRKEGQNVTLSCEQNLNHDAMYWYRQDPGQGLRLIYYSQIVNDFQKGDIAEGYSVSREKKESFPLTVTSAQKNPTAFYLCASSLPGQGAGGYTFGSGTRLTVV.

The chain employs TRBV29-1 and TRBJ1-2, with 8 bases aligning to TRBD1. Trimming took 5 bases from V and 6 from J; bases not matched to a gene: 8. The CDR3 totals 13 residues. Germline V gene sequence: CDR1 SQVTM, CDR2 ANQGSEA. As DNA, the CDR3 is TGCAGCGTTCGGGCGGACAGGGAAAATGGCTACACCTTC. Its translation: CSVRADRENGYTF.

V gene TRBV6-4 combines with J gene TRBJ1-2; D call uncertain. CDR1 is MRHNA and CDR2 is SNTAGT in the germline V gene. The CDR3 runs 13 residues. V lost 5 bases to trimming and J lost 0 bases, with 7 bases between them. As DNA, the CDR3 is TGTGCCAGCAGTTCTACCCCTAACTATGGCTACACCTTC. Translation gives CASSSTPNYGYTF.

CDR3 in amino acids: CASSPVGGPSTDTQYF. The CDR3 DNA reads as TGTGCCAGTAGTCCCGTGGGAGGGCCTAGCACAGATACGCAGTATTTT. The rearrangement joins TRBV19 to TRBJ2-3, with 7 positions matching TRBD2. This CDR3 is 16 amino acids long. V was pared by 5 bases and J by 0 bases, with 8 bases of the junction left unmatched. The germline CDR1 and CDR2 sequences are LNHDA and SQIVND (reference sequence).

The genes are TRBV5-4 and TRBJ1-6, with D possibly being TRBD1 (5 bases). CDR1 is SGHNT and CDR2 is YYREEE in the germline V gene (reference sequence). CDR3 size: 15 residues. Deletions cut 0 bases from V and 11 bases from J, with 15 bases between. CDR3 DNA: TGTGCCAGCAGCTTGGGGGACGGGGCGGGGACACCCCTCCACTTT. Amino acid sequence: CASSLGDGAGTPLHF. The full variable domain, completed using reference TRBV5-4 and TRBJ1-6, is ETGVTQSPTHLIKTRGQQVTLRCSSQSGHNTVSWYQQALGQGPQFIFQYYREEENGRGNFPPRFSGLQFPNYSSELNVNALELDDSALYLCASSLGDGAGTPLHFGNGTRLTVT.

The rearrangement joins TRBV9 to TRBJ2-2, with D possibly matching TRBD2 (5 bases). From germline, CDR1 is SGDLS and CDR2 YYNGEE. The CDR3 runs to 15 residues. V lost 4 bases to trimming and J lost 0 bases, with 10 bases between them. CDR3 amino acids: CASSPGVTNTGELFF. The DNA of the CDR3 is TGTGCCAGCAGCCCCGGGGTAACGAACACCGGGGAGCTGTTTTTT.

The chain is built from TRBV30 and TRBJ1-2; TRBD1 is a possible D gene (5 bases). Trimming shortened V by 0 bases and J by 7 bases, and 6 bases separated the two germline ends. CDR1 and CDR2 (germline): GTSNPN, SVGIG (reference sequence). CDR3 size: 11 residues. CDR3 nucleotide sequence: TGTGCCTGGAGTGTTGGGGCTGGCTACACCTTC. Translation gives CAWSVGAGYTF.

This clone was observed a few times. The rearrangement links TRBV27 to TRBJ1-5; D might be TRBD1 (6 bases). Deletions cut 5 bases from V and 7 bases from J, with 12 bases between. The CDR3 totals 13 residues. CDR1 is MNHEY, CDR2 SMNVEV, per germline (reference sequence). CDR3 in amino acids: CASSHTGLQPQHF. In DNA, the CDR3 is TGTGCCAGCAGTCATACAGGGTTGCAGCCCCAGCATTTT.